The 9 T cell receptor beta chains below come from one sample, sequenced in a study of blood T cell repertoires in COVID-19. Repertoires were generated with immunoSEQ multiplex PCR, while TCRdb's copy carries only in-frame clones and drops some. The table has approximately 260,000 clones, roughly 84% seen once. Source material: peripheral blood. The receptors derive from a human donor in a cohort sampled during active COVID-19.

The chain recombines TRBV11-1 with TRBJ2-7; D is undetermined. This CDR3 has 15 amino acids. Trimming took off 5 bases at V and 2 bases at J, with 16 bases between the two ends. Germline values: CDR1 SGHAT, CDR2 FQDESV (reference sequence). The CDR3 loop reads CASSAYSGPPYEQYF. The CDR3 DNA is TGTGCCAGCAGCGCGTATTCTGGGCCACCCTACGAGCAGTACTTC.

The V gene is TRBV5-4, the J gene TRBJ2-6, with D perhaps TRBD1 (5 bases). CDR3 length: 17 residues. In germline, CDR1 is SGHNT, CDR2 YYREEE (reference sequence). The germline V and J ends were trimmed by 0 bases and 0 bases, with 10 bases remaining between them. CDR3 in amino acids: CASSLAQARSGANVLTF. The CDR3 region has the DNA TGTGCCAGCAGCTTGGCACAGGCCCGCTCTGGGGCCAACGTCCTGACTTTC.

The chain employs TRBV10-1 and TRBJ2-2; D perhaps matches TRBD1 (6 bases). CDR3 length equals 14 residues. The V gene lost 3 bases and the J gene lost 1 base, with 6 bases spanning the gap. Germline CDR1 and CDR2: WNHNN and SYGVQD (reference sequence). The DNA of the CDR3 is TGCGCCAGCAGTGAAGGGGGGAACACCGGGGAGCTGTTTTTT. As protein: CASSEGGNTGELFF.

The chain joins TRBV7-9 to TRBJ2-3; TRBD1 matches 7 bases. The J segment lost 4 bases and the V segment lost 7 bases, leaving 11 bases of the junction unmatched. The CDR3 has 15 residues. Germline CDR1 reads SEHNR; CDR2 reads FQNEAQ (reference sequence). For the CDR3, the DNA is TGTGCCAGCACCTTCCGACAGGGAACGGCAGATACGCAGTATTTT. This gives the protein CASTFRQGTADTQYF.

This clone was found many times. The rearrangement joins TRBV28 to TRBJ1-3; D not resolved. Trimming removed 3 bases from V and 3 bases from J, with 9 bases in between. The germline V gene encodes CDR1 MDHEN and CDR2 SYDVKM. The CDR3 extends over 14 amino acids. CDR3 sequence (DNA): TGTGCCAGCAGTTTCAGAGGGAATGGAAACACCATATATTTT. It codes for CASSFRGNGNTIYF.

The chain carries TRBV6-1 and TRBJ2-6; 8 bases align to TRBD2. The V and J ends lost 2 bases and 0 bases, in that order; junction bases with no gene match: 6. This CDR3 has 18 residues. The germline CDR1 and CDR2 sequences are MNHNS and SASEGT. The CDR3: CASSEWPGGNSGANVLTF. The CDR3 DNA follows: TGTGCCAGCAGTGAATGGCCGGGGGGGAACTCTGGGGCCAACGTCCTGACTTTC.

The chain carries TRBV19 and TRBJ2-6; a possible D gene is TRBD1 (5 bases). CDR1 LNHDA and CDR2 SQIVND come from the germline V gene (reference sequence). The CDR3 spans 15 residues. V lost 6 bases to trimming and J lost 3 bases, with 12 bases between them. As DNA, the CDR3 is TGTGCCAGTAGACCCCAGGGCAGTGGGGCCAACGTCCTGACTTTC. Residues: CASRPQGSGANVLTF.

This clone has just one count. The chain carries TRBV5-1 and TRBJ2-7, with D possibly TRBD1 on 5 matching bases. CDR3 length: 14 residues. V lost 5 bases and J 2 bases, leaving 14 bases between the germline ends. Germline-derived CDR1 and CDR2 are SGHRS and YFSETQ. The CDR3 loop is CASRQGLGAYEQYF. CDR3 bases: TGCGCCAGCAGGCAGGGCCTAGGGGCCTACGAGCAGTACTTC.

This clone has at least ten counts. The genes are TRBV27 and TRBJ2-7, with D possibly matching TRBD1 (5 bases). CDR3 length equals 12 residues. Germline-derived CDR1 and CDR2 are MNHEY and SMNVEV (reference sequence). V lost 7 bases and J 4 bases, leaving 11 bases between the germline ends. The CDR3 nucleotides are TGTGCCAGCACCAAACAGGTTTACGAGCAGTACTTC. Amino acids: CASTKQVYEQYF.